The clone carrying this T cell receptor beta chain showed up just a few times. These data belong to a study of T cells in Graves' hyperthyroidism and ophthalmopathy. The V and J ends lost 9 bases and 2 bases respectively, with 19 bases between them. Germline values: CDR1 LNHDA, CDR2 SQIVND (reference sequence). CDR3 size: 15 residues. Amplified TCR beta CDR3 regions derived from RNA transcripts. During a first-round RT-PCR of the TCR CDR3, the HTBI primer set was used. TCRdb analysed the multiplex PCR reads with MiXCR anew, one entry per CDR3 protein. The sample contains 700,000 to 950,000 distinct CDR3 sequences, around a third of which appear only once. On the basis of clinical symptoms, serum thyroxine and TRAb, thyroid ultrasound and orbital computed tomography, diagnoses were made.

This chain joins TRBV19 and TRBJ1-2; TRBD1 might be the D (5 bases). The specimen sequenced was blood. The receptor's source is a woman aged 35 to 49 with Graves' hyperthyroidism. The CDR3: CASSLAAGQNYGYTF. The DNA of the CDR3 is TGTGCCAGCAGCTTGGCTGCGGGGCAGAACTATGGCTACACCTTC.